What follows describes a single TCR beta chain. This specimen comes from a study of blood T cell repertoires in COVID-19. Germline CDR1 is WSHSY and CDR2 is SAAADI. The CDR3 runs 15 residues. Trimming at V came to 7 bases and at J to 10 bases, leaving 9 bases not matched to a gene. The assay was immunoSEQ multiplex PCR, and TCRdb's table has in-frame clones only and misses some. The sample holds hundreds of thousands of clones, about nine tenths seen once. This chain links TRBV10-2 with TRBJ2-2; TRBD2 aligns across 13 bases. Sequencing was performed on PBMCs or T cells enriched from blood (not recorded which). This sequence was found in a man aged 45-60 years who had been exposed to COVID-19. CDR3 DNA sequence: TGCGCCAGCACCGGCGGACTAGCGGGAGTGGAGGAGCTGTTTTTT. It translates to CASTGGLAGVEELFF.